The clone carrying this TCR beta chain was detected only a few times. The target antigen is unknown. Trimming took off 4 bases at V and 10 bases at J, with 11 bases between the two ends. Germline loops: CDR1 SGHDN, CDR2 FVKESK. The CDR3 contains 12 residues. This sample is part of a study of T cell repertoires in cytomegalovirus infection. Study as a whole: HLA-B-restricted CMV epitopes that are well studied, plus recently identified HLA-C-restricted ones, were used by the study. Matching HLA type and CMV infection were both indicated by public TCR beta signatures. Study-level results: What dominated the ex vivo response were HLA-C-restricted CMV-specific TCR beta clonotypes. The study identified carriers of CMV plus the relevant HLA from cumulative public TCR beta family frequency.

Each CDR3 protein gets one entry after TCRdb re-called the reads with MiXCR. The sample records about 270,000 distinct CDR3 sequences, less than 25% being singletons. The clonotype originates from a human donor in good health (CMV status not recorded). Some clones in this sample may be carry-over from other donors' samples. V gene TRBV14 combines with J gene TRBJ2-1, with D perhaps TRBD2 (5 bases). The sequences come from cultured PBMCs, collected from culture after CMV antigen stimulation. The chain's CDR3 is CASSPSKREQFF. CDR3 nucleotides: TGTGCCAGCAGCCCGAGTAAGCGGGAGCAGTTCTTC.